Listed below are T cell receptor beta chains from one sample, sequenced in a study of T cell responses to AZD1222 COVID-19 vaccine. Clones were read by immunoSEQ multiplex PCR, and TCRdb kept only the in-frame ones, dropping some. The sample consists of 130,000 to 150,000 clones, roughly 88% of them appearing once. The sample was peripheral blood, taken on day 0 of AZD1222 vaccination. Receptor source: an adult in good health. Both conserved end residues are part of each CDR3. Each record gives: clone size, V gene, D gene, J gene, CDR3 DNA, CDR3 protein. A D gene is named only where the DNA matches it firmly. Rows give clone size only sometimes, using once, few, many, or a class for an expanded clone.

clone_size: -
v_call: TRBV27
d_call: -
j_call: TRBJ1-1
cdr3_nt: TGTGCCAGCAGTTTATTTGCCTTGAACACTGAAGCTTTCTTT
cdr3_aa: CASSLFALNTEAFF

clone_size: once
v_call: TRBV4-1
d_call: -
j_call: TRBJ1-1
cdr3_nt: TGCGCCAGCAGCCAAGAGGGGTCGAGTGCTTTCTTT
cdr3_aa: CASSQEGSSAFF

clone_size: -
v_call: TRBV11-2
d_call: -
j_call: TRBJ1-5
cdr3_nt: TGTGCCAGCAGCTTAGTTGGGGGCCAGGGCAATCAGCCCCAGCATTTT
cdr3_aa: CASSLVGGQGNQPQHF

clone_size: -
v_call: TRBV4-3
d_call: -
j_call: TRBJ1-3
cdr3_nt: TGCGCCAGCAGCCAATACGCCCCCAGCTCTGGAAACACCATATATTTT
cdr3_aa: CASSQYAPSSGNTIYF

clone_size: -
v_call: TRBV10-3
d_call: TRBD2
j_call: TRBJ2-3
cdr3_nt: TGTGCCATCAGTGATCGACTAGCGGGGACTACAGATACGCAGTATTTT
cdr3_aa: CAISDRLAGTTDTQYF

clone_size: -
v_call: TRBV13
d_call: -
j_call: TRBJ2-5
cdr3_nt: TGTGCCAGCAGCCAAAGCGGTTGGGTTGGGGGAAAAGAGACCCAGTACTTC
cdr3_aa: CASSQSGWVGGKETQYF

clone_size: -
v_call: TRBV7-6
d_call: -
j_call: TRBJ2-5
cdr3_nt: TGTGCCAGCAGCCAAGGACCCCTGAGGACGGAGACCCAGTACTTC
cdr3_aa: CASSQGPLRTETQYF

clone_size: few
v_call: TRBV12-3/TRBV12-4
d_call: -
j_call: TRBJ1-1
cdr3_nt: TGTGCCAGCGGCAAAACTCTCGCCGCTTTCTTT
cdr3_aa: CASGKTLAAFF

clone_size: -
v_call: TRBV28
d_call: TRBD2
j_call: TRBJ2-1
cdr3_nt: TGTGGCAGCGGGGGGCAATCCTACAATGAGCAGTTCTTC
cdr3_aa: CGSGGQSYNEQFF

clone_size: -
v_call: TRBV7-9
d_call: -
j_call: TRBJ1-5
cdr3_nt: TGTGCCAGCAGCTCCGCCGGTCAGCCCCAGCATTTT
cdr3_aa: CASSSAGQPQHF

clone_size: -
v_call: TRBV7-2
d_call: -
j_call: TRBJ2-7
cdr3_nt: TGTGCCAGCACCATAACCGGAGGGGGTAATAACGAGCAGTACTTC
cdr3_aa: CASTITGGGNNEQYF

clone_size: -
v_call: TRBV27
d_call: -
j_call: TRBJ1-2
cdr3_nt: TGTGCCAGCAGTTCGGCAGGTGACAATAATGGCTACACCTTC
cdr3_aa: CASSSAGDNNGYTF

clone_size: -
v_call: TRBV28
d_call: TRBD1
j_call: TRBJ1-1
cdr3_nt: TGTGCCAGCAGCCCAGGGGGGGGGATGAACACTGAAGCTTTCTTT
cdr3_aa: CASSPGGGMNTEAFF

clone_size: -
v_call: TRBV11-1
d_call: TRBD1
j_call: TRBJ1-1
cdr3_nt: TGTGCCAGCAGCTTTGGACAGGGGGCCGAAGCTTTCTTT
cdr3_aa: CASSFGQGAEAFF

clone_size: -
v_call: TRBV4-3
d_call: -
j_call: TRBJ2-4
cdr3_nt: TGCGCCAGCAGCGCACAGGGAGCCAAAAACATTCAGTACTTC
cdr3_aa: CASSAQGAKNIQYF

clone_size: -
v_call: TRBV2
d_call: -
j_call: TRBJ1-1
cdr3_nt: TGTGCCAGCTGCTCAGCAGGGTGGAACACTGAAGCTTTCTTT
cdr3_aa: CASCSAGWNTEAFF

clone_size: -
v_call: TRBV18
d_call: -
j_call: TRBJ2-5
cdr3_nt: TGTGCCAGCTCACCGGCGCAGGGGATCCAAGAGACCCAGTACTTC
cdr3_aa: CASSPAQGIQETQYF

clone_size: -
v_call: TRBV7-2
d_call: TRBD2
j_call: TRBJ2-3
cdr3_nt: TGTGCCAGCAGCTTATTCCGGGGGGGAATAGATACGCAGTATTTT
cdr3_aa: CASSLFRGGIDTQYF

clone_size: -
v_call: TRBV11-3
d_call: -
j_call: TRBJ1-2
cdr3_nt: TGTGCCAGCAGCTGGAAGGAGGGCCCTTATGGCTACACCTTC
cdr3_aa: CASSWKEGPYGYTF

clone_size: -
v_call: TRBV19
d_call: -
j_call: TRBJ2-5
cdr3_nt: TGTGCCAGTAGTCCGTTGTTAGGGGAGACCCAGTACTTC
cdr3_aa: CASSPLLGETQYF

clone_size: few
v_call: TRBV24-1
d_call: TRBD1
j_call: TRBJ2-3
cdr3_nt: TGTGCCACCGCCACAGGGGGCTCAGATACGCAGTATTTT
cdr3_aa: CATATGGSDTQYF

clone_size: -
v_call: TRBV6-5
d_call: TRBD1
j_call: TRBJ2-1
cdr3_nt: TGTGCCAGCAGTTACAACCGGGACAGGGCCTACAATGAGCAGTTCTTC
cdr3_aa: CASSYNRDRAYNEQFF

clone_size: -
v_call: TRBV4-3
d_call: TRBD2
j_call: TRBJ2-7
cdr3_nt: TGCGCCAGCAGCCAAGATCAAGTAGCGGGGGGGTACTACGAGCAGTACTTC
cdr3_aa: CASSQDQVAGGYYEQYF

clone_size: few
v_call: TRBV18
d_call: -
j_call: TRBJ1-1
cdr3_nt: TGTGCCAGCTCACTTTCCCCGACAGAAAACACTGAAGCTTTCTTT
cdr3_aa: CASSLSPTENTEAFF

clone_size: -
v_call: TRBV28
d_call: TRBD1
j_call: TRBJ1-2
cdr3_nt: TGTGCCAGCAGTTTGAGGGGACAGGGAAATAACTATGGCTACACCTTC
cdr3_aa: CASSLRGQGNNYGYTF

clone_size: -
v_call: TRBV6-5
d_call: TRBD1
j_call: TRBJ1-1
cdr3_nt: TGTGCCAGCGGCACAGGGGGCACGAACACTGAAGCTTTCTTT
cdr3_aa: CASGTGGTNTEAFF

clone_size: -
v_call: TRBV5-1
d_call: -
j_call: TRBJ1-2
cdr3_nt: TGCGCCAGCAGCTTAGGGAGCGGCTGGGGGAGTGGTGGCTACACCTTC
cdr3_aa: CASSLGSGWGSGGYTF

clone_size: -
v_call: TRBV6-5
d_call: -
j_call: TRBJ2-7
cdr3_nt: TGTGCCAGCAAACGAGGATCCAATACCTTCTACGAGCAGTACTTC
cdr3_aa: CASKRGSNTFYEQYF

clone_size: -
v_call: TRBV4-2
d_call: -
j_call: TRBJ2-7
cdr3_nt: TGTGCCAGCAGCCAGGAACAGGGTTCCGGGGGGCCGGAGCAGTACTTC
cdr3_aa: CASSQEQGSGGPEQYF

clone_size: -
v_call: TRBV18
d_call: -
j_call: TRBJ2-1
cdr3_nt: TGTGCCAGCTCACCGGCCGGTGATGAGCAGTTCTTC
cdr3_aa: CASSPAGDEQFF

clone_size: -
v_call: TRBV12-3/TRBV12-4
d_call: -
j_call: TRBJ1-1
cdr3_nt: TGTGCCAGCAGCTTACAGACGAACACTGAAGCTTTCTTT
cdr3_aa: CASSLQTNTEAFF

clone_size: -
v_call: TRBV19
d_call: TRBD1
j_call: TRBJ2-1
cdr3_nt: TGTGCCAGTAGTATGGCAGGGGGATGGGATGAGCAGTTCTTC
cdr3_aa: CASSMAGGWDEQFF

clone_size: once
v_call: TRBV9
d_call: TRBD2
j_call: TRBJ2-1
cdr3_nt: TGTGCCAGCAGCGAATTAAGCGGGGGGGTCGATGAGCAGTTCTTC
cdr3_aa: CASSELSGGVDEQFF

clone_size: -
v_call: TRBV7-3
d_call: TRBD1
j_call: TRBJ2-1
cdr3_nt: TGTGCCAGCAGCGCCGACATAAGGACAGGCTACAATGAGCAGTTCTTC
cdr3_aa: CASSADIRTGYNEQFF

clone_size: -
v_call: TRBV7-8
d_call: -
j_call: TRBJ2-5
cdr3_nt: TGTGCCAGCAGCTTATACAGGGGAGGAGAGGAGACCCAGTACTTC
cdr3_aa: CASSLYRGGEETQYF

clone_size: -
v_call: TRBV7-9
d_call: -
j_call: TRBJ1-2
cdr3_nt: TGTGCCAGCAGCTTGACACAGGGCTCTGGCTACACCTTC
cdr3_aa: CASSLTQGSGYTF

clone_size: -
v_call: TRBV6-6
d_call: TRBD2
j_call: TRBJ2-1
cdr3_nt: TGTGCCAGCAGCTACACTAGCGGGGGGGCCAATGAGCAGTTCTTC
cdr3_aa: CASSYTSGGANEQFF

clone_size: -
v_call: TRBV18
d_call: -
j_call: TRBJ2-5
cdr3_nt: TGTGCCAGCTCACCCCGGAATAACCAAGAGACCCAGTACTTC
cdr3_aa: CASSPRNNQETQYF

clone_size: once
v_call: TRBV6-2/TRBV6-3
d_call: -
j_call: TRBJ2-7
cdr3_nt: TGTGCCAGCAGTCCCAACTTGGGGTACGAGCAGTACTTC
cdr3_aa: CASSPNLGYEQYF

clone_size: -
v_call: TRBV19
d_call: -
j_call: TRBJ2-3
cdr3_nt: TGTGCCAGTAGTATTGTAAGTAGCACAGATACGCAGTATTTT
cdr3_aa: CASSIVSSTDTQYF

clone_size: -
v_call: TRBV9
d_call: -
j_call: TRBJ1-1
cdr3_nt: TGTGCCAGCAGCGCTAGAGGTAACCGGAACACTGAAGCTTTCTTT
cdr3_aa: CASSARGNRNTEAFF

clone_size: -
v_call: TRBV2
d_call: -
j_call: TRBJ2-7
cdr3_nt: TGTGCCAGCAGTTCGCAGTTTCCGAGCGAGCAGTACTTC
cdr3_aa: CASSSQFPSEQYF

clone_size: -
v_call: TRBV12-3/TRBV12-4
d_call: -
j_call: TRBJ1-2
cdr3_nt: TGTGCCAGCAGTTTCTGGGGAGTTCAGGGCTACACCTTC
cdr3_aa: CASSFWGVQGYTF

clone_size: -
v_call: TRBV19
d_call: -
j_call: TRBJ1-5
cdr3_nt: TGTGCCAGTAGCCCAGTACCCTACGGCAACACAGGCAATCAGCCCCAGCATTTT
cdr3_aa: CASSPVPYGNTGNQPQHF

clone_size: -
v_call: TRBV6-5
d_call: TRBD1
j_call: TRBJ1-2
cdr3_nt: TGTGCCAGCAGTACCATCACAGGGGGCGGAGATGGCTACACCTTC
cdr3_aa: CASSTITGGGDGYTF

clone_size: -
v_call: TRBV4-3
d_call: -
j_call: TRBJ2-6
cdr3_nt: TGCGCCAGCAGCCAAGATGTCGGCTCTGGGGCCAACGTCCTGACTTTC
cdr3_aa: CASSQDVGSGANVLTF

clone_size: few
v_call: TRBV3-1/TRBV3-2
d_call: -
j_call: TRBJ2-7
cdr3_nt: TGTGCCAGCAGCCAAGAGCCGGCTTCAACGGAGCAGTACTTC
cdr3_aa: CASSQEPASTEQYF

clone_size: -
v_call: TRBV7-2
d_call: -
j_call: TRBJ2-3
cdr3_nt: TGTGCCAGCAGCGGCTCCCTCCTAAGCACAGATACGCAGTATTTT
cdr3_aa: CASSGSLLSTDTQYF

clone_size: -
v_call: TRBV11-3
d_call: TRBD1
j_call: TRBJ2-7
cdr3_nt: TGTGCCAGCAGCGTCTCCGGGACAGGGCCGTACGAGCAGTACTTC
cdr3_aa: CASSVSGTGPYEQYF

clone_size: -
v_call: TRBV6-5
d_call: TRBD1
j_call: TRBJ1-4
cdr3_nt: TGTGCCAGCAGAGAGCGGGACAGGGGAAATGAAAAACTGTTTTTT
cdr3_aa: CASRERDRGNEKLFF

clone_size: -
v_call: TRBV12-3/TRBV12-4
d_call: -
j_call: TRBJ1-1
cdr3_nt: TGTGCCAGCAGTTTACAGGAGGAAGCTTTCTTT
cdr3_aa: CASSLQEEAFF